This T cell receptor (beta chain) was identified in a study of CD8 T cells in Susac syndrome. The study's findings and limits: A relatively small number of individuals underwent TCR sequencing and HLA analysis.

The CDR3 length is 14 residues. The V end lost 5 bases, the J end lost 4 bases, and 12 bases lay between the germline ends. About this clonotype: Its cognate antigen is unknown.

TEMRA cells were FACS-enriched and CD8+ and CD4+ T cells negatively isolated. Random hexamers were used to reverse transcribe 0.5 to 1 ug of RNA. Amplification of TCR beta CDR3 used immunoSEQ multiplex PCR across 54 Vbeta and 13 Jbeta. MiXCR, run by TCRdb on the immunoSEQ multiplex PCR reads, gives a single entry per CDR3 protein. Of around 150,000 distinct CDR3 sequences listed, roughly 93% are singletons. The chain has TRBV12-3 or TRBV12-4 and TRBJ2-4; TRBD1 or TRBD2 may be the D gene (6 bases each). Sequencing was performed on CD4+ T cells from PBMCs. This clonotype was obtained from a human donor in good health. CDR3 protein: CASSPRGGKNIQYF. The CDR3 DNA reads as TGTGCCAGCAGTCCCCGAGGGGGGAAAAACATTCAGTACTTC.